A selection of T cell receptor beta chains follows, all from one sample in a study of T cell changes during pregnancy in multiple sclerosis. TCRdb's table, derived via immunoSEQ multiplex PCR, lists solely in-frame clones and lacks some. The sample has around 34,000 clones, 90% seen once. The sequencing here drew on CD8+ T cells from peripheral blood mononuclear cells, taken before pregnancy. The origin of the receptors is a female donor with multiple sclerosis, enrolled in a pregnancy study. Each CDR3 is given with its conserved first and last residue. The order of the fields is D gene, J gene, clone size, V gene, CDR3 DNA, CDR3 protein. D genes are given only for firm matches. Size is stated for part of the rows, as once, few or many counts, or as a class when the clone is expanded.

NA	TRBJ2-2	once	TRBV10-3	TGTGCCATCTTGGGCAGAACCGGGGAGCTGTTTTTT	CAILGRTGELFF
TRBD1	TRBJ1-1	NA	TRBV7-2	TGTGCCAGCAGCTTAGTATTCCAGGGGGCTACCAACACTGAAGCTTTCTTT	CASSLVFQGATNTEAFF
NA	TRBJ2-1	NA	TRBV7-9	TGTGCCAGCAGCTTAGAAGTCGGAGGGGGGGACAATGAGCAGTTCTTC	CASSLEVGGGDNEQFF
TRBD2	TRBJ2-1	NA	TRBV6-1	TGTGCCAGCAGTGGCCTAGCGGGGGGGATAGAGCAGTTCTTC	CASSGLAGGIEQFF
TRBD1	TRBJ1-1	NA	TRBV4-1	TGCGCCAGCAGCCAAGATCGGGCAGGGGGTTACACTGAAGCTTTCTTT	CASSQDRAGGYTEAFF
TRBD1	TRBJ1-2	NA	TRBV29-1	TGCAGCGTCCTTAGGGGCTCGTTGGAGGGCGGGACAGCCTATGGCTACACCTTC	CSVLRGSLEGGTAYGYTF
TRBD1	TRBJ1-1	NA	TRBV7-8	TGTGCCAGCAGCTTAGTAGGGACTGGGACAGCCATGAACACTGAAGCTTTCTTT	CASSLVGTGTAMNTEAFF
TRBD1	TRBJ2-7	NA	TRBV19	TGTGCCAGTTCCCGGGACAGGGGTTACGAGCAGTACTTC	CASSRDRGYEQYF
TRBD1	TRBJ1-3	NA	TRBV7-8	TGTGCCAGCAGCTTAAATAGACAGGGCCCTAGCTCTGGAAACACCATATATTTT	CASSLNRQGPSSGNTIYF
NA	TRBJ2-3	NA	TRBV7-2	TGTGCCAGCAGCCCAGGACTACTCTACACAGATACGCAGTATTTT	CASSPGLLYTDTQYF
NA	TRBJ1-3	NA	TRBV2	TGTGCCAGAACCTCGGGGGACTCTGGAAACACCATATATTTT	CARTSGDSGNTIYF
NA	TRBJ2-2	NA	TRBV7-7	TGTGCCAGCAGCGTCGGAGGCGGGGAGCTGTTTTTT	CASSVGGGELFF
NA	TRBJ1-1	NA	TRBV10-3	TGTGCCATCAGTGAGTCGGAGCGGTGGAACACTGAAGCTTTCTTT	CAISESERWNTEAFF
NA	TRBJ1-2	NA	TRBV11-2	TGTGCCAGCAGCTTAACGGACTATGGCTACACCTTC	CASSLTDYGYTF
NA	TRBJ1-6	NA	TRBV4-1	TGCGCCAGCAGCCAAGACGTCCTCTATTATTCACCCCTCCACTTT	CASSQDVLYYSPLHF
TRBD1	TRBJ1-1	NA	TRBV4-2	TGTGCCAGCAGCCACCCGACAGGGTCAGAAGCTTTCTTT	CASSHPTGSEAFF
NA	TRBJ1-1	NA	TRBV13	TGTGCCAGCAGCTTAGGTATGAACACTGAAGCTTTCTTT	CASSLGMNTEAFF
TRBD2	TRBJ2-7	NA	TRBV27	TGTGCCAGCAGTCGAGCGGGGACTTACTACGAGCAGTACTTC	CASSRAGTYYEQYF
TRBD1	TRBJ1-2	few	TRBV19	TGTGCCAGTACCCCGGAGAGGGGGCTTGGCTACACCTTC	CASTPERGLGYTF
NA	TRBJ2-1	NA	TRBV7-8	TGTGCCAGCAGCACCGACTTGCCTAGATACAATGAGCAGTTCTTC	CASSTDLPRYNEQFF
NA	TRBJ2-7	NA	TRBV29-1	TGCAGCGTTGTCGGGTTGAGCTCCTACGAGCAGTACTTC	CSVVGLSSYEQYF
NA	TRBJ1-4	NA	TRBV7-9	TGTGCCAGCAGACTCGGGGGAGCGAATGAAAAACTGTTTTTT	CASRLGGANEKLFF
NA	TRBJ1-2	once	TRBV30	TGTGCCTGGAGTCTCCTCCAGGGCACTGTTGGCTACACCTTC	CAWSLLQGTVGYTF
TRBD2	TRBJ2-1	NA	TRBV5-4	TGTGCCAGCAGCGGGAGCGGGAGGGCCCACAATGAGCAGTTCTTC	CASSGSGRAHNEQFF
TRBD2	TRBJ2-5	NA	TRBV14	TGTGCCAGCAGCCAAGTAGCCCGACTAGCGGGGGAGACCCAGTACTTC	CASSQVARLAGETQYF
NA	TRBJ1-1	NA	TRBV4-1	TGCGCCAGCAGCCCAACCCAGGGTGAACTCCACACTGAAGCTTTCTTT	CASSPTQGELHTEAFF
NA	TRBJ1-1	NA	TRBV7-6	TGTGCCAGCAGCCCGACAGACGGGCACACTGAAGCTTTCTTT	CASSPTDGHTEAFF
TRBD2	TRBJ2-1	NA	TRBV19	TGTGCCAGTAGCTCGACTAGCGGGAGCAGCAATGAGCAGTTCTTC	CASSSTSGSSNEQFF
NA	TRBJ2-7	NA	TRBV9	TGTGCCAGCAGCGTAGAGGGGTCGGGCTACGAGCAGTACTTC	CASSVEGSGYEQYF
TRBD2	TRBJ2-1	NA	TRBV6-5	TGTGCCAGCAGTATAGCGGGGGGAGACTACAATGAGCAGTTCTTC	CASSIAGGDYNEQFF
TRBD2	TRBJ2-7	NA	TRBV27	TGTGCCAGCAGTTCCGTACTCCATCTATGGGGCGGGGGGCCCGACGAGCAGTACTTC	CASSSVLHLWGGGPDEQYF
NA	TRBJ2-1	NA	TRBV19	TGTGCCAGTACTGATCTCGGGGTCTCCTACAATGAGCAGTTCTTC	CASTDLGVSYNEQFF
TRBD2	TRBJ2-3	once	TRBV19	TGTGCCAGTAGTATGAGTGGCGCGGGGGGAAGGTATACGCAGTATTTT	CASSMSGAGGRYTQYF
TRBD1	TRBJ1-5	NA	TRBV5-5	TGTGCCAGCAGCTTGTACAGGGGGCTAAATCAGCCCCAGCATTTT	CASSLYRGLNQPQHF
NA	TRBJ2-2	NA	TRBV27	TGTGCCAGCAGATCCCTCCCGAACACCGGGGAGCTGTTTTTT	CASRSLPNTGELFF
NA	TRBJ2-7	NA	TRBV4-2	TGTGCCAGCAGCCAAGAGGGAGCTAGCGCCTCCTACGAGCAGTACTTC	CASSQEGASASYEQYF
NA	TRBJ2-5	NA	TRBV29-1	TGCAGCGTTGAAGCGGACACCGGGGAGACCCAGTACTTC	CSVEADTGETQYF
TRBD2	TRBJ2-7	once	TRBV29-1	TGCAGCGTTGCAGGGGACCTGACTAGCGGGAGCAACGAGCAGTACTTC	CSVAGDLTSGSNEQYF
NA	TRBJ1-5	NA	TRBV15	TGTGCCACCAGCCACGACGAGGAGGTCCTTTTAAGCAATCAGCCCCAGCATTTT	CATSHDEEVLLSNQPQHF
NA	TRBJ1-2	NA	TRBV7-9	TGTGCCAGCAGGGAACAGGCAGGCCCCGAAGCTAACTATGGCTACACCTTC	CASREQAGPEANYGYTF
NA	TRBJ2-7	NA	TRBV2	TGTGCCAGCAGTGCATTGGCAGGGTCCGAGCAGTACTTC	CASSALAGSEQYF
NA	TRBJ1-1	NA	TRBV7-2	TGTGCCAGCAGCTTAGAGCCGGGAAACACTGAAGCTTTCTTT	CASSLEPGNTEAFF
NA	TRBJ2-1	NA	TRBV5-1	TGCGCCAGCAGCCAAACGTTTCGAGGGCGGGCCCATGAGCAGTTCTTC	CASSQTFRGRAHEQFF
NA	TRBJ2-7	NA	TRBV19	TGTGCCAGTAGGTTACAGGGACCTGGGCCTTTGTACGAGCAGTACTTC	CASRLQGPGPLYEQYF
TRBD2	TRBJ2-7	NA	TRBV6-5	TGTGCCAGCACCTGGGGTAGCGGGAGCTACGAGCAGTACTTC	CASTWGSGSYEQYF